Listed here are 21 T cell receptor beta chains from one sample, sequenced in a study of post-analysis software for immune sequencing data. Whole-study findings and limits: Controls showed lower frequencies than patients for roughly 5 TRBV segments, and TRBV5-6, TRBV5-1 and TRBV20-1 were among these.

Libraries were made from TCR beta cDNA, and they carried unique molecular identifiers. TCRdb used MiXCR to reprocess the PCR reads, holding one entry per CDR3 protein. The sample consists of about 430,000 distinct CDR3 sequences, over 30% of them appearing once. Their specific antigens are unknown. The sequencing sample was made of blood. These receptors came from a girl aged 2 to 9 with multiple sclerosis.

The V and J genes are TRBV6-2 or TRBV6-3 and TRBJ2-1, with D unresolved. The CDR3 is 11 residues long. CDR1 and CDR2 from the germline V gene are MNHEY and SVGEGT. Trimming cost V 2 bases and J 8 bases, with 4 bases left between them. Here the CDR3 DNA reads TGTGCCAGCAGTTACGAGCATGAGCAGTTCTTC. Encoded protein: CASSYEHEQFF.

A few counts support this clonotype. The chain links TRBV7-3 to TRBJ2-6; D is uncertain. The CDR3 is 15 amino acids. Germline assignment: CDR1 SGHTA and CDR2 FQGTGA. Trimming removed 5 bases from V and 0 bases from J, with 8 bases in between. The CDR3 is CASSPDPSGANVLTF. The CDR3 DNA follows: TGTGCCAGCAGCCCTGACCCCTCTGGGGCCAACGTCCTGACTTTC.

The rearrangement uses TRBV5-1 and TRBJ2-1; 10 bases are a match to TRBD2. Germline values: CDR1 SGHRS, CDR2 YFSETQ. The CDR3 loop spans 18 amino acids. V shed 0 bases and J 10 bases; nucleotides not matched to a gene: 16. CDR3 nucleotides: TGCGCCAGCAGCTTGGACGTAACTGGGAGCGGGAGGGCCGGGGAGCAGTTCTTC. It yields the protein CASSLDVTGSGRAGEQFF. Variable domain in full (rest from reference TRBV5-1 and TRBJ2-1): KAGVTQTPRYLIKTRGQQVTLSCSPISGHRSVSWYQQTPGQGLQFLFEYFSETQRNKGNFPGRFSGRQFSNSRSEMNVSTLELGDSALYLCASSLDVTGSGRAGEQFFGPGTRLTVL.

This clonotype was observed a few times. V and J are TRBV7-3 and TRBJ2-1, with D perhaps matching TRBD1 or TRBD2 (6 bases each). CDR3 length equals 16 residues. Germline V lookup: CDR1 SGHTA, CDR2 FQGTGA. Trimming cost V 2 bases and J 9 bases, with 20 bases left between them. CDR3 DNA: TGTGCCAGCAGCTTATGGGGGGCGACTTCTAGTGGTGAGCAGTTCTTC. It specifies CASSLWGATSSGEQFF.

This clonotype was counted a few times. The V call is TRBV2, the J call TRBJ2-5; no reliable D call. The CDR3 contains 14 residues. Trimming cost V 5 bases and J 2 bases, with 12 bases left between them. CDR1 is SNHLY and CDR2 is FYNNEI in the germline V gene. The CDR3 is CASSRASPQETQYF. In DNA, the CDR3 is TGTGCCAGCAGTCGCGCCAGCCCACAAGAGACCCAGTACTTC.

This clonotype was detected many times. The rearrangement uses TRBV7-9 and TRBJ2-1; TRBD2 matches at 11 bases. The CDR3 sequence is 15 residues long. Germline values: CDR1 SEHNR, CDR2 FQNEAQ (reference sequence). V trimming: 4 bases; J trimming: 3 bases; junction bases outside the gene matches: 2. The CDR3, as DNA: TGTGCCAGCAGCTCCGGGACTAGCGGCTACAATGAGCAGTTCTTC. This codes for CASSSGTSGYNEQFF.

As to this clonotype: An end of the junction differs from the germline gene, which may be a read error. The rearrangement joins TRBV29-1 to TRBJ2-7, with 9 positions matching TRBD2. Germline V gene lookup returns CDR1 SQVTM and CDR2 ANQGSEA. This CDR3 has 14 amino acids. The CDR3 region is CSYREREDSYGQYF. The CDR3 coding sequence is TGCAGCTATCGAGAGCGGGAGGATTCCTACGGGCAGTACTTC.

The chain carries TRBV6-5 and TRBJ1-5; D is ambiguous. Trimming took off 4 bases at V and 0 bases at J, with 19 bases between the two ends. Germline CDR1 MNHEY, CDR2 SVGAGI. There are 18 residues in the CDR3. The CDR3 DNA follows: TGTGCCAGCAGTTCCGACGCCCATCAGGCATATAGCAATCAGCCCCAGCATTTT. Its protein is CASSSDAHQAYSNQPQHF.

The CDR3 protein is CSARDLQPGGMVFF. CDR3 DNA sequence: TGCAGTGCTAGAGATTTGCAGCCGGGAGGAATGGTATTCTTC. This chain connects TRBV20-1 to TRBJ2-1, with 7 bases identical to TRBD2. Germline trimming cut 0 bases from V and 16 bases from J; bases unmatched to any gene: 15. Germline V CDR1 and CDR2: DFQATT, SNEGSKA (reference sequence). The CDR3 contains 14 residues.

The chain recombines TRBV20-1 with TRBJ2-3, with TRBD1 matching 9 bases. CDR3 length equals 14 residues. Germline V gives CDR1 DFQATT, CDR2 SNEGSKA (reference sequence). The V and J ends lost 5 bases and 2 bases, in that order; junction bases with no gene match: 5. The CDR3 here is CSAAGTGITDTQYF. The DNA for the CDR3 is TGCAGTGCTGCCGGGACAGGGATCACAGATACGCAGTATTTT.

The CDR3 here is CAIKAGTGDGYTF. The CDR3 bases are TGTGCCATCAAAGCCGGGACAGGGGATGGCTACACCTTC. The chain employs TRBV10-3 and TRBJ1-2; TRBD1 agrees at 10 bases. The CDR3 loop spans 13 amino acids. Germline V gene data show CDR1 as ENHRY and CDR2 as SYGVKD. V was clipped by 7 bases and J by 6 bases; unmatched bases: 5.

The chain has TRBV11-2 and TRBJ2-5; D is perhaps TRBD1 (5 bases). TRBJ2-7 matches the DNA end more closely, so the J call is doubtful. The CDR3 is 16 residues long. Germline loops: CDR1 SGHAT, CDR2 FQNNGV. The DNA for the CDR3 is TGTGCCAGCAGCTCCCGACAGAACTTGCGATCTTACGAGCAGTACTTC. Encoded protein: CASSSRQNLRSYEQYF.

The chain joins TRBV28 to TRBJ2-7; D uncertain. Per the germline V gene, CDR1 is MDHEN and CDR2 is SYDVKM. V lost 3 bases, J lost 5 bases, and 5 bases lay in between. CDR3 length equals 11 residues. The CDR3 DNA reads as TGTGCCAGCAGTTTCACCCACGAGCAGTACTTC. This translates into CASSFTHEQYF.

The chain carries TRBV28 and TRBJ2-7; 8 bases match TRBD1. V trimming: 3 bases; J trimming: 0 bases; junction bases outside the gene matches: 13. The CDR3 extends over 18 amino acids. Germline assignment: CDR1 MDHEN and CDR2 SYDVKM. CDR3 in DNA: TGTGCCAGCAGTTTGCGGGACAGGAAATGGCTTAACTCCTACGAGCAGTACTTC. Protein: CASSLRDRKWLNSYEQYF.

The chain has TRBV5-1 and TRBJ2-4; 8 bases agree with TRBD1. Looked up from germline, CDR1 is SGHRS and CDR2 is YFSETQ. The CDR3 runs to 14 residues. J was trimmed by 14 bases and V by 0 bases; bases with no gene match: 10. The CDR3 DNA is TGCGCCAGCAGCTTGGGACAGGGGACCCCGGAGGAGTACTTC. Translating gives CASSLGQGTPEEYF.

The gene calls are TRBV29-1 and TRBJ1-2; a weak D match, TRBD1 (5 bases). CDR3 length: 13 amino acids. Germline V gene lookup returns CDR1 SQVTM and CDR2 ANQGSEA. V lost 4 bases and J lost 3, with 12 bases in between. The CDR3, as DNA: TGCAGCGTTGTGACACGGGGGGACTATGGCTACACCTTC. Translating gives CSVVTRGDYGYTF.

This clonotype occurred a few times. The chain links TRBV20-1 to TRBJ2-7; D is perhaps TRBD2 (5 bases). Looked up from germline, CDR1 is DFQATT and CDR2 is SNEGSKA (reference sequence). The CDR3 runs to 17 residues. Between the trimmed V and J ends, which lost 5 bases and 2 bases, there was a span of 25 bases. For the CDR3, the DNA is TGCAGTGCTGAAAAAAGTGGAGGAGGCGCGCTAGCCTACGAGCAGTACTTC. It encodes CSAEKSGGGALAYEQYF.

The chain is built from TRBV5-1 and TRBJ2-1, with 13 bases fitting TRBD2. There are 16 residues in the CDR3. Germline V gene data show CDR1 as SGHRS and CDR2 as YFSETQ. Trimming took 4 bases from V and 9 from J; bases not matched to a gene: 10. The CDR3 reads CASSPGLAGTVGEQFF. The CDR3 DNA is TGCGCCAGCAGCCCGGGACTAGCGGGGACGGTCGGTGAGCAGTTCTTC.

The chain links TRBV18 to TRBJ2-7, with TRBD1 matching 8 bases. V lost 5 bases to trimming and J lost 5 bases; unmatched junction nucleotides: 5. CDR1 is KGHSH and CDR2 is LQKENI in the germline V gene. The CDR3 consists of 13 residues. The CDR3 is CASSADRVNEQYF. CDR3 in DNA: TGTGCCAGCTCAGCGGACAGGGTCAACGAGCAGTACTTC.

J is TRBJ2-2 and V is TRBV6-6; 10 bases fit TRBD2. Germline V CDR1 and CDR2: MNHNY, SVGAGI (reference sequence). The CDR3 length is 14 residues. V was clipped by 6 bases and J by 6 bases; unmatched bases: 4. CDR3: CASRRTSGPGELFF. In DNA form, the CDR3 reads TGTGCCAGCAGGCGGACTAGCGGCCCCGGGGAGCTGTTTTTT.

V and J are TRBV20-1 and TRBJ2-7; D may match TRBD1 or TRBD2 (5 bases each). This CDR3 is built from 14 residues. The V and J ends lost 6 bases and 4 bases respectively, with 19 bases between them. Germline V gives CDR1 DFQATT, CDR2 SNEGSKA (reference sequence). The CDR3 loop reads CSAPPRGAWYEQYF. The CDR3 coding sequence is TGCAGTGCCCCCCCCCGAGGGGCTTGGTACGAGCAGTACTTC.